The 11 T cell receptor beta chains in this list originate from one sample, sequenced in a study of T cells in Graves' hyperthyroidism and ophthalmopathy. The investigators amplified TCR beta CDR3 regions from RNA transcripts. The study used the HTBI primer set for a first-round RT-PCR of the TCR CDR3. TCRdb re-analysed the multiplex PCR reads in MiXCR, keeping a single row per CDR3 protein. The profile shows a few hundred thousand distinct CDR3 sequences, roughly 18% of them singletons. The material sequenced was blood. The receptors stem from a young man with Graves' ophthalmopathy.

This chain connects TRBV12-3 or TRBV12-4 to TRBJ1-2, with 9 bases matching TRBD1. This CDR3 contains 14 residues. With 5 bases clipped from V and 2 bases from J, the junction kept 3 bases outside the gene matches. Here the CDR3 DNA reads TGTGCCAGCAGTAACAGGGGGCAGAACTATGGCTACACCTTC. It codes for CASSNRGQNYGYTF.

This clonotype was detected a few times. The chain uses TRBV24-1 and TRBJ1-4; a weak D match, TRBD1 (6 bases). The germline gives CDR1 KGHDR, CDR2 SFDVKD. The CDR3 runs to 13 residues. V dropped 2 bases and J dropped 8 bases, with 8 bases sitting between them. CDR3 loop: CATSDSGAEKLFF. The CDR3, as DNA: TGTGCCACCAGTGATTCGGGGGCGGAAAAACTGTTTTTT.

This clonotype was counted many times. The CDR3 loop is CATRGGPSGNEQFF. The DNA for the CDR3 is TGTGCCACCCGAGGGGGGCCTTCAGGCAATGAGCAGTTCTTC. The gene calls are TRBV24-1 and TRBJ2-1, with D tentatively TRBD1 or TRBD2 (6 bases each). In germline, CDR1 is KGHDR, CDR2 SFDVKD. Trimming pared 9 bases from V and 6 bases from J, leaving 17 bases between. The CDR3 runs 14 residues.

This clonotype was picked up one time. This chain links TRBV2 with TRBJ2-3; 8 bases are a match to TRBD1. CDR3 size: 14 residues. V gave up 6 bases and J gave up 5 bases; unmatched junction bases: 7. In germline, CDR1 is SNHLY, CDR2 FYNNEI. DNA for the CDR3: TGTGCCAGCAGAATGGACAGGGTGGGAGATACGCAGTATTTT. This gives the protein CASRMDRVGDTQYF.

This clonotype was detected many times. The rearrangement uses TRBV28 and TRBJ1-3; D gene uncertain. V was clipped by 2 bases and J by 2 bases, with 4 bases between them. Germline loops: CDR1 MDHEN, CDR2 SYDVKM. CDR3 size: 13 residues. CDR3 sequence (DNA): TGTGCCAGCAGTTTAGAGGCTGGAAACACCATATATTTT. Protein: CASSLEAGNTIYF.

The table lists this clonotype with many counts. The rearrangement uses TRBV6-1 and TRBJ1-2, with 8 bases lining up with TRBD1. Trimming took 4 bases from V and 8 from J; bases not matched to a gene: 9. Germline V lookup: CDR1 MNHNS, CDR2 SASEGT. The CDR3 extends over 14 amino acids. The CDR3 bases are TGTGCCAGCAGTGCCTCAGGGGGCGCGGAAGGCTACACCTTC. Protein: CASSASGGAEGYTF.

This clonotype was seen many times. The chain uses TRBV7-6 and TRBJ2-1; D is unclear. V shed 5 bases and J shed 1 base, with 12 bases lying between them. Germline CDR1 is SGHVS and CDR2 is FNYEAQ. This CDR3 region has 15 residues. In nucleotides, the CDR3 is TGTGCCAGCAGCGGACCGGTTGTATCCTACAATGAGCAGTTCTTC. The encoded protein is CASSGPVVSYNEQFF. Supplemented by reference TRBV7-6 and TRBJ2-1, the full variable domain reads GAGVSQSPRYKVTKRGQDVALRCDPISGHVSLYWYRQALGQGPEFLTYFNYEAQQDKSGLPNDRFSAERPEGSISTLTIQRTEQRDSAMYRCASSGPVVSYNEQFFGPGTRLTVL.

This clonotype has at least ten counts. The V gene is TRBV2, the J gene TRBJ1-1; tentative D call: TRBD1 (6 bases). The CDR3 contains 14 residues. The germline V gene encodes CDR1 SNHLY and CDR2 FYNNEI. V shed 2 bases and J shed 5 bases, with 12 bases lying between them. The CDR3 sequence is CASSEPGAGTEAFF. CDR3 DNA sequence: TGTGCCAGCAGTGAACCGGGGGCTGGTACTGAAGCTTTCTTT.

The rearrangement joins TRBV6-1 to TRBJ2-2; 8 nucleotides align to TRBD1. CDR3 length equals 15 residues. Germline-derived CDR1 and CDR2 are MNHNS and SASEGT. V trimming: 4 bases; J trimming: 3 bases; junction bases outside the gene matches: 4. CDR3 coding DNA: TGTGCCAGCAGTGTGGGACAGGTTTACACCGGGGAGCTGTTTTTT. It is translated as CASSVGQVYTGELFF.

This clonotype was observed once. V usage is TRBV11-1 and J usage is TRBJ1-2; D is undetermined. The CDR3 totals 13 residues. Germline CDR1 is SGHAT and CDR2 is FQDESV (reference sequence). The V end lost 5 bases, the J end lost 8 bases, and 15 bases lay between the germline ends. In DNA, the CDR3 is TGTGCCAGCAGCCCCCCCCAGATGCAGGGCTACACCTTC. Protein sequence: CASSPPQMQGYTF.

This clonotype was counted at least ten times. The gene calls are TRBV12-3 or TRBV12-4 and TRBJ1-1; no definite D call. The CDR3 has 13 amino acids. Trimming left V 0 bases short and J 5 bases short, with 7 bases between. The DNA for the CDR3 is TGTGCCAGCAGTTTAGCGATCAGGACTGAAGCTTTCTTT. As protein: CASSLAIRTEAFF.